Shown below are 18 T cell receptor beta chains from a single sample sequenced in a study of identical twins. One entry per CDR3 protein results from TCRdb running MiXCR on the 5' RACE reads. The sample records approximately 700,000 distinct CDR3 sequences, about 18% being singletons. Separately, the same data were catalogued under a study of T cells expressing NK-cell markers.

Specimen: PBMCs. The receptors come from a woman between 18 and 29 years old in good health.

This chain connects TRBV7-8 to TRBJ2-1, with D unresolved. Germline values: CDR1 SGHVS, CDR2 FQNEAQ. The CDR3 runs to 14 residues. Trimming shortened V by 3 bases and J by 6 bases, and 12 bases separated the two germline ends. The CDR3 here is CASSFPKHPNEQFF. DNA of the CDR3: TGTGCCAGCAGCTTCCCCAAGCACCCCAATGAGCAGTTCTTC.

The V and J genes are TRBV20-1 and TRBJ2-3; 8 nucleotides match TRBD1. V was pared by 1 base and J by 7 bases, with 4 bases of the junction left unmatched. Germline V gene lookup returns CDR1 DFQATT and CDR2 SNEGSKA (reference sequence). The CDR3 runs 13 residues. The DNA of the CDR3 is TGCAGTGCTAGAGGGACAGGGCTGAATACGCAGTATTTT. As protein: CSARGTGLNTQYF.

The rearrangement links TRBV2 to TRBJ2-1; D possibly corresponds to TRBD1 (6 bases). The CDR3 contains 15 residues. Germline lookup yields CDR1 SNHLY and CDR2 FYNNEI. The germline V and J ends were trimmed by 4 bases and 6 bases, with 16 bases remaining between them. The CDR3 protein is CASSAEGLGGNEQFF. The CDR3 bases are TGTGCCAGCAGTGCAGAGGGCCTAGGGGGCAATGAGCAGTTCTTC. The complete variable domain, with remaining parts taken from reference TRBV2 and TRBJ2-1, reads EPEVTQTPSHQVTQMGQEVILRCVPISNHLYFYWYRQILGQKVEFLVSFYNNEISEKSEIFDDQFSVERPDGSNFTLKIRSTKLEDSAMYFCASSAEGLGGNEQFFGPGTRLTVL.

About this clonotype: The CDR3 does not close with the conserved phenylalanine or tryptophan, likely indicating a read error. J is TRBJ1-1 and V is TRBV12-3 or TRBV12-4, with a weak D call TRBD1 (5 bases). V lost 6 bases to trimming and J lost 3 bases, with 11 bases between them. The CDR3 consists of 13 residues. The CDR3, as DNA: TGTGCCAGCAGGACAACGGGGGACACTGAAGCTTTCTTA. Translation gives CASRTTGDTEAFL.

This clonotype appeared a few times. This CDR3 is CASKTLDGKYEQYF. CDR3 DNA: TGTGCCAGCAAAACGTTGGACGGAAAGTACGAGCAGTACTTC. The J gene is TRBJ2-7, the V gene TRBV28, with D unresolved. The CDR3 loop spans 14 amino acids. The V end lost 7 bases, the J end lost 4 bases, and 17 bases lay between the germline ends. Per germline, CDR1 MDHEN and CDR2 SYDVKM.

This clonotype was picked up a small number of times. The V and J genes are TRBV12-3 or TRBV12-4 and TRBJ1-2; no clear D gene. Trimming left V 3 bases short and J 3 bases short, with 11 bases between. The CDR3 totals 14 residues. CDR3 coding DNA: TGTGCCAGCAGTTTGTACCAGGCGGACTATGGCTACACCTTC. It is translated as CASSLYQADYGYTF.

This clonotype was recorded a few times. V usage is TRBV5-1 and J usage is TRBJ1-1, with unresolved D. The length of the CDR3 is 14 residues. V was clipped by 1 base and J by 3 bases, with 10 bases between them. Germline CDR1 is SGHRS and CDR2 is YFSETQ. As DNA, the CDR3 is TGCGCCAGCAGCTTGCGGAGGGTCGACACTGAAGCTTTCTTT. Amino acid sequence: CASSLRRVDTEAFF.

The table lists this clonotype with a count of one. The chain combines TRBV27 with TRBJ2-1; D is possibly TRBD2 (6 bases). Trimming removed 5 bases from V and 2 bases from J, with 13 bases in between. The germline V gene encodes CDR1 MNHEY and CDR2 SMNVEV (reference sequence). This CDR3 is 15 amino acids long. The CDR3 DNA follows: TGTGCCAGCAGTGCCGGGACTCCGACCTACAATGAGCAGTTCTTC. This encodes CASSAGTPTYNEQFF.

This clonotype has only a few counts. The CDR3 is CSAGGGDRSYEQYF. The CDR3 DNA reads TGCAGCGCGGGCGGTGGGGACAGGTCCTACGAGCAGTACTTC. The chain recombines TRBV29-1 with TRBJ2-7, with 8 positions matching TRBD1. This CDR3 comprises 14 residues. With 7 bases clipped from V and 1 base from J, the junction kept 9 bases outside the gene matches. Looked up from germline, CDR1 is SQVTM and CDR2 is ANQGSEA.

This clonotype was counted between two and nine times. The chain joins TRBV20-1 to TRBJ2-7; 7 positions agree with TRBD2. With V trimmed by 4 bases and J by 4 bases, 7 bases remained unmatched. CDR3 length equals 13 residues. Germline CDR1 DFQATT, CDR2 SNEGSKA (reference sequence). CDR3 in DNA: TGCAGTGCTATAGCGGGCGAGGAGTACGAGCAGTACTTC. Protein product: CSAIAGEEYEQYF.

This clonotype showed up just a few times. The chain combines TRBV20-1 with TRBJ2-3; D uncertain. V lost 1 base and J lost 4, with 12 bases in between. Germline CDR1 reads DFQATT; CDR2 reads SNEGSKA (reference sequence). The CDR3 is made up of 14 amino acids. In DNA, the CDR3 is TGCAGTGCTAGAGCCCCCCACTTCCCAGATACGCAGTATTTT. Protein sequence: CSARAPHFPDTQYF.

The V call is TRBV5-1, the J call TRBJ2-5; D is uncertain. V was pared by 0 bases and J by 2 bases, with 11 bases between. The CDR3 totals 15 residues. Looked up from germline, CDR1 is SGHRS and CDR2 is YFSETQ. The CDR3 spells CASSLETGRQETQYF. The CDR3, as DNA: TGCGCCAGCAGCTTGGAAACTGGCAGACAAGAGACCCAGTACTTC.

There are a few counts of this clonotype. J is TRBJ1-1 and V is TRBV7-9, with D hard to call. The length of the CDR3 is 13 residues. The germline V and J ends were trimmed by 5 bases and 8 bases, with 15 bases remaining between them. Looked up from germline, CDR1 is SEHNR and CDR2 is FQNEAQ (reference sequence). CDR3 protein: CASSARVGLEAFF. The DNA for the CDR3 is TGTGCCAGCAGCGCCCGGGTAGGTCTCGAAGCTTTCTTT.

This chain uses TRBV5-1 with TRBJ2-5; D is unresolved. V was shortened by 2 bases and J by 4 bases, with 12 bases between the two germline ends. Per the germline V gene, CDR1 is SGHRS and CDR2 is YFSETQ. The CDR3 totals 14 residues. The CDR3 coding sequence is TGCGCCAGCAGCTTCGAGCCAGGTCGAGAGACCCAGTACTTC. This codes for CASSFEPGRETQYF.

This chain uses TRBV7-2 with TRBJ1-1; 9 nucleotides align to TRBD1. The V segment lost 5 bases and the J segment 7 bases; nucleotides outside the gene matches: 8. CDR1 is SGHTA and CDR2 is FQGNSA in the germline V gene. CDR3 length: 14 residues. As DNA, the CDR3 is TGTGCCAGCAGCCGGAGGACAGGGGTCGGTGAAGCTTTCTTT. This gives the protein CASSRRTGVGEAFF.

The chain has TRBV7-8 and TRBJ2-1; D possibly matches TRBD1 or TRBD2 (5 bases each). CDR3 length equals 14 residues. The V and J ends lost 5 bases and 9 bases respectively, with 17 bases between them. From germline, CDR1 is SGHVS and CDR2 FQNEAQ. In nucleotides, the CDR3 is TGTGCCAGCAGCACCGGGACCCAGGTGCGTGAGCAGTTCTTC. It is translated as CASSTGTQVREQFF. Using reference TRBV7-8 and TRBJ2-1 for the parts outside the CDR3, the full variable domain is GAGVSQSPRYKVAKRGQDVALRCDPISGHVSLFWYQQALGQGPEFLTYFQNEAQLDKSGLPSDRFFAERPEGSVSTLKIQRTQQEDSAVYLCASSTGTQVREQFFGPGTRLTVL.

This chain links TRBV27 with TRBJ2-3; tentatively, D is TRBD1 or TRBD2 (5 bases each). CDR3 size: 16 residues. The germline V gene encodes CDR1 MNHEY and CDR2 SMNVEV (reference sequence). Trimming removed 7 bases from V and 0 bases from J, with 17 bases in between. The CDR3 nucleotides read TGTGCCAGCAAGGCTAACGGGGCTACTAGCACAGATACGCAGTATTTT. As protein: CASKANGATSTDTQYF.

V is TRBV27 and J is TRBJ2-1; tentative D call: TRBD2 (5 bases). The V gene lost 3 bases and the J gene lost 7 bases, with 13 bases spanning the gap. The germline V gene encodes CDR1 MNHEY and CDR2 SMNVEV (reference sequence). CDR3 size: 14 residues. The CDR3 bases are TGTGCCAGCAGTTTGAGCGGCGCCCGGAATGAGCAGTTCTTC. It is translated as CASSLSGARNEQFF.